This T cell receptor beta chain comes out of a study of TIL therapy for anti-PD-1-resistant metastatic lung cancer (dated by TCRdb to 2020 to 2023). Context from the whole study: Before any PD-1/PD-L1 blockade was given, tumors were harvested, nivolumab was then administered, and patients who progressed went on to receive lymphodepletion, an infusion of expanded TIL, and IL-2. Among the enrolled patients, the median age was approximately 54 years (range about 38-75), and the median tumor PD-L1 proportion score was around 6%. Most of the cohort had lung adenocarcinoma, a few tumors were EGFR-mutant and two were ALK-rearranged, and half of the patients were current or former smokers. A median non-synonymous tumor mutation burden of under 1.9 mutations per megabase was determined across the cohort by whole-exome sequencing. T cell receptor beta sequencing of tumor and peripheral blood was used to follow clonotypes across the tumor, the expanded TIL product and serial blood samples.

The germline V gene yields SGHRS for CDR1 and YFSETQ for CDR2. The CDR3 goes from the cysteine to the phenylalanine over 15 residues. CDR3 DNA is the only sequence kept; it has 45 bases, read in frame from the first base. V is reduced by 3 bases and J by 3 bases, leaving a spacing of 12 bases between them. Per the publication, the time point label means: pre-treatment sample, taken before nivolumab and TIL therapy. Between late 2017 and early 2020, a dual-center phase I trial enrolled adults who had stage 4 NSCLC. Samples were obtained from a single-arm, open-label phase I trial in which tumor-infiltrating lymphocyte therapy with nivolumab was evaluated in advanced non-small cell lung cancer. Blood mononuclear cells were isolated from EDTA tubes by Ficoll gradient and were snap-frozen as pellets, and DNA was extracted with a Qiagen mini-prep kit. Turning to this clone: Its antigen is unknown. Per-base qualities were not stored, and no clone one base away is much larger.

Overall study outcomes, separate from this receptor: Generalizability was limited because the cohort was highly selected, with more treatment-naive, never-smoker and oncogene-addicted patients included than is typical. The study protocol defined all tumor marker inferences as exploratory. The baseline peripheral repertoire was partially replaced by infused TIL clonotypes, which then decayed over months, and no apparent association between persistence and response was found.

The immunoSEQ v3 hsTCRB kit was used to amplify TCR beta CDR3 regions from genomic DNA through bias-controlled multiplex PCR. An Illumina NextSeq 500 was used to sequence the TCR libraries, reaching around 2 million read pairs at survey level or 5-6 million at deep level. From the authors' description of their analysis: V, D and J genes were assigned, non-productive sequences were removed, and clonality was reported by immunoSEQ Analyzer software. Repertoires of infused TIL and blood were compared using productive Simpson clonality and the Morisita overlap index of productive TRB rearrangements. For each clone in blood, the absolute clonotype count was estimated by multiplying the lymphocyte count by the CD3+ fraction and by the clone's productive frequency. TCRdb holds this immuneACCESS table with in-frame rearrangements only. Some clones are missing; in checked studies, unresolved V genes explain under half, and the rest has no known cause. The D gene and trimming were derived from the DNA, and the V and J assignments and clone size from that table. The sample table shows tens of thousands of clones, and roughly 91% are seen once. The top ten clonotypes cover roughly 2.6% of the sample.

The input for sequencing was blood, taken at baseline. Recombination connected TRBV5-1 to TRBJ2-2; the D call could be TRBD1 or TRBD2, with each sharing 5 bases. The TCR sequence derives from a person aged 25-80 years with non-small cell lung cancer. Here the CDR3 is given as CASSSGTFDTGELFF. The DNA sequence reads TGCGCCAGCAGCTCTGGGACCTTTGACACCGGGGAGCTGTTTTTT.